Listed below are T cell receptor beta chains from one sample, sequenced in a study of T cell responses to AZD1222 COVID-19 vaccine. Profiling relied on immunoSEQ multiplex PCR, and the TCRdb table lists in-frame clones only, not all of them. Altogether approximately 100,000 clones are present, about 85% being singletons, with the ten largest covering 2% to 2.5%. The starting material was peripheral blood, obtained 28 days after the second AZD1222 dose. The receptors here all came from an adult who received the AZD1222 COVID-19 vaccine. CDR3s include the opening cysteine and the closing phenylalanine or tryptophan. A D gene is named only where the DNA matches it firmly. Where a row states a size, it is once, few, many or the class of an expanded clone; other rows omit it.

J: TRBJ1-2
V: TRBV19
D: TRBD1
size: .
CDR3: CASSIPGGTNYGYTF
DNA: TGTGCCAGTAGTATACCAGGGGGAACTAACTATGGCTACACCTTC

J: TRBJ1-1
V: TRBV7-2
D: .
size: .
CDR3: CASSLTGPYGVFF
DNA: TGTGCCAGCAGCTTAACAGGGCCCTATGGTGTTTTCTTT

J: TRBJ2-7
V: TRBV7-8
D: .
size: once
CDR3: CASSFIALQGTFYEQYF
DNA: TGTGCCAGCAGCTTTATCGCCTTACAGGGAACTTTCTACGAGCAGTACTTC

J: TRBJ1-1
V: TRBV3-1/TRBV3-2
D: .
size: .
CDR3: CASSPTGNTEAFF
DNA: TGTGCCAGCAGCCCAACGGGGAACACTGAAGCTTTCTTT

J: TRBJ2-5
V: TRBV28
D: .
size: .
CDR3: CASSRMGGWETQYF
DNA: TGTGCCAGCAGCCGCATGGGGGGTTGGGAGACCCAGTACTTC

J: TRBJ1-1
V: TRBV19
D: .
size: .
CDR3: CASSIGRSNTEAFF
DNA: TGTGCCAGTAGTATCGGCAGGTCAAACACTGAAGCTTTCTTT

J: TRBJ1-2
V: TRBV6-2/TRBV6-3
D: TRBD1
size: .
CDR3: CASSPGGQGISLYGYTF
DNA: TGTGCCAGCAGCCCTGGGGGACAGGGGATTTCCCTCTATGGCTACACCTTC

J: TRBJ2-7
V: TRBV28
D: TRBD2
size: few
CDR3: CASSSPHPSGSPYEQYF
DNA: TGTGCCAGCAGTTCCCCCCACCCTAGCGGGAGTCCGTACGAGCAGTACTTC

J: TRBJ1-5
V: TRBV19
D: TRBD1
size: .
CDR3: CASSPSGGRSNQPQHF
DNA: TGTGCCAGTAGTCCTTCAGGGGGCAGGAGCAATCAGCCCCAGCATTTT

J: TRBJ1-2
V: TRBV29-1
D: .
size: once
CDR3: CSAEPTNYGYTF
DNA: TGCAGCGCCGAACCGACTAACTATGGCTACACCTTC

J: TRBJ2-1
V: TRBV6-1
D: TRBD1
size: .
CDR3: CASSENRQGAHPRYNEQFF
DNA: TGTGCCAGCAGTGAAAATCGACAGGGGGCTCATCCCCGCTACAATGAGCAGTTCTTC

J: TRBJ2-7
V: TRBV10-3
D: TRBD1
size: .
CDR3: CAISVGQGVSYEQYF
DNA: TGTGCCATCAGTGTTGGACAGGGAGTCTCCTACGAGCAGTACTTC

J: TRBJ1-4
V: TRBV2
D: TRBD1
size: .
CDR3: CASKQGASGWRLFF
DNA: TGTGCCAGCAAACAGGGGGCAAGCGGTTGGAGACTGTTTTTT

J: TRBJ1-6
V: TRBV2
D: .
size: few
CDR3: CASSEGVSYNSPLHF
DNA: TGTGCCAGCAGTGAAGGGGTCTCCTATAATTCACCCCTCCACTTT

J: TRBJ1-2
V: TRBV25-1
D: .
size: .
CDR3: CASSEYGRSYGYTF
DNA: TGTGCCAGCAGTGAATACGGCAGAAGCTATGGCTACACCTTC

J: TRBJ1-5
V: TRBV2
D: TRBD1
size: .
CDR3: CASSERGTGAGQPQHF
DNA: TGTGCCAGCAGTGAACGCGGGACAGGGGCCGGGCAGCCCCAGCATTTT

J: TRBJ2-7
V: TRBV27
D: .
size: .
CDR3: CASSFGQIYEQYF
DNA: TGTGCCAGCAGTTTTGGACAGATCTACGAGCAGTACTTC

J: TRBJ1-4
V: TRBV28
D: .
size: .
CDR3: CASSLYVGLDEKLFF
DNA: TGTGCCAGCAGTCTTTATGTGGGGCTGGATGAAAAACTGTTTTTT

J: TRBJ1-6
V: TRBV2
D: TRBD1
size: .
CDR3: CASSAQGERGSPLHF
DNA: TGTGCCAGCAGTGCACAGGGGGAAAGGGGTTCACCCCTCCACTTT

J: TRBJ2-7
V: TRBV7-9
D: TRBD1
size: .
CDR3: CASSSLGQGSYEQYF
DNA: TGTGCCAGCAGCTCCCTGGGACAGGGCTCCTACGAGCAGTACTTC

J: TRBJ1-2
V: TRBV5-1
D: .
size: .
CDR3: CASSTHYRRTSDSYYGYTF
DNA: TGCGCCAGCAGCACACATTATCGCCGGACTTCCGACTCCTACTATGGCTACACCTTC

J: TRBJ2-7
V: TRBV28
D: .
size: .
CDR3: CASCPHPGFFSYEQYF
DNA: TGTGCCTCCTGCCCTCATCCAGGGTTTTTCTCCTACGAGCAGTACTTC